This T cell receptor (beta chain) was sequenced for a study of shared clonotypes between healthy human individuals. As defined, naive CD8 cells were CD45RO-negative and positively selected for CCR7, with terminally differentiated effector memory CD45RA+ cells excluded. Only in-frame clones appear in the TCRdb table, and some are missing; sequencing was by immunoSEQ multiplex PCR. This table holds roughly 2,000,000 clones, about 94% found once. CDR3 size: 15 residues. In germline, CDR1 is SGHAT, CDR2 FQNNGV. The V gene lost 1 base and the J gene lost 2 bases, with 10 bases spanning the gap. This TCR came from a man aged 18 to 29 in good health. The rearrangement links TRBV11-2 to TRBJ2-3; D is perhaps TRBD2 (5 bases). The sequencing input was naive CD8+ T cells sorted from blood. This CDR3 reads CASSLVAGSTDTQYF. In DNA, the CDR3 is TGTGCCAGCAGCTTAGTGGCGGGTTCCACAGATACGCAGTATTTT.